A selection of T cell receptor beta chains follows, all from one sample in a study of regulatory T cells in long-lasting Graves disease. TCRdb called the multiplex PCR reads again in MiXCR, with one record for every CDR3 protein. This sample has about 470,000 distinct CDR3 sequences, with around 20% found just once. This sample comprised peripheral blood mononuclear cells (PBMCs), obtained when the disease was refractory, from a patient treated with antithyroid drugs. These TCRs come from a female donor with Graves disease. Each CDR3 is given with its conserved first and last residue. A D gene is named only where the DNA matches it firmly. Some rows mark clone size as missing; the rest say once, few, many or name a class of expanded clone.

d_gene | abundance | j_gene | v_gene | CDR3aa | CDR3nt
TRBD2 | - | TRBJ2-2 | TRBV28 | CASNPPGLGNTGELFF | TGTGCCAGCAACCCCCCGGGACTAGGGAACACCGGGGAGCTGTTTTTT
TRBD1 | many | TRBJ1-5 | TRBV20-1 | CSASTGSGNQPQHF | TGCAGTGCTTCGACAGGGTCTGGCAATCAGCCCCAGCATTTT
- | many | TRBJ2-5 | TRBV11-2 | CASSLFGIGETQYF | TGTGCCAGCAGCTTATTTGGGATAGGGGAGACCCAGTACTTC
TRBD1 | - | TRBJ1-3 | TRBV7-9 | CASSVGTVSGNTIYF | TGTGCCAGCAGCGTCGGGACAGTCTCTGGAAACACCATATATTTT
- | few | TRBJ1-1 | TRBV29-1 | CSVVSGGTEAFF | TGCAGCGTTGTTTCCGGGGGCACTGAAGCTTTCTTT
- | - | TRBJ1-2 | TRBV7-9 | CASSGAPSGAYGYTF | TGTGCCAGCAGCGGAGCCCCCTCAGGGGCCTATGGCTACACCTTC
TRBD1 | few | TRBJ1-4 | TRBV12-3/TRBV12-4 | CASSLRATGGRREKKLFF | TGTGCCAGCAGTTTAAGGGCGACAGGGGGCCGACGCGAGAAAAAACTGTTTTTT
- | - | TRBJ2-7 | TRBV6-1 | CASVAGYEQYF | TGTGCCAGCGTAGCAGGCTACGAGCAGTACTTC
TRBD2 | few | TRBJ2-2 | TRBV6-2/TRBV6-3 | CASSRTSSGGELFF | TGTGCCAGCAGTAGGACTAGTTCCGGCGGGGAGCTGTTTTTT
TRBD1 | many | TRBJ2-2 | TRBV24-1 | CATSDQDRGSTGELFF | TGTGCCACCAGTGACCAGGACAGGGGTAGCACCGGGGAGCTGTTTTTT
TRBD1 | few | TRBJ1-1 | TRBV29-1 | CSAGQGAGTEAFF | TGCAGCGCGGGTCAGGGGGCAGGGACTGAAGCTTTCTTT
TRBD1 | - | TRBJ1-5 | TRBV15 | CATSTIRGQGYSNQPQHF | TGTGCCACCAGCACAATTCGGGGACAGGGGTATAGCAATCAGCCCCAGCATTTT
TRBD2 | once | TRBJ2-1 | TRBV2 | CASSEAGTSSGEQFF | TGTGCCAGCAGTGAAGCCGGGACTAGCAGTGGTGAGCAGTTCTTC
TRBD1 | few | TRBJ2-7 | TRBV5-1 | CASSPSGQGYEQYF | TGCGCCAGCAGCCCCTCGGGACAGGGCTACGAGCAGTACTTC
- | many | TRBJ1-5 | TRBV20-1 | CSAYSISGGNQPQHF | TGCAGTGCCTACAGCATTTCGGGCGGCAATCAGCCCCAGCATTTT
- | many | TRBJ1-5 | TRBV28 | CASSYGGGQPQHF | TGTGCCAGCAGTTACGGTGGGGGTCAGCCCCAGCATTTT
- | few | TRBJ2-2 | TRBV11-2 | CASSLVGRANTGELFF | TGTGCCAGCAGCTTAGTGGGCCGTGCGAACACCGGGGAGCTGTTTTTT
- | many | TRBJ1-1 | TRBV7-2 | CASSLWEGRGGTEAFF | TGTGCCAGCAGCTTATGGGAGGGGCGCGGGGGCACTGAAGCTTTCTTT
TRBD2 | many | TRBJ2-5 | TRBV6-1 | CASSTVTSGRARETQYF | TGTGCCAGCAGTACCGTGACTAGCGGGAGGGCCAGGGAGACCCAGTACTTC
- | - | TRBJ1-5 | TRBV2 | CASSVRQGSSLSNQPQHF | TGTGCCAGCAGTGTGCGGCAGGGGAGTTCTCTGAGCAATCAGCCCCAGCATTTT
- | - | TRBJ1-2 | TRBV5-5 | CASSLLEEGYTF | TGTGCCAGCAGCTTATTGGAGGAAGGCTACACCTTC
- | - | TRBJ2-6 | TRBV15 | CATSRDGRFGANVLTF | TGTGCCACCAGCAGAGATGGCAGGTTTGGGGCCAACGTCCTGACTTTC
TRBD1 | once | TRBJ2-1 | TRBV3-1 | CASSQGTGEWSEQFF | TGTGCCAGCAGCCAAGGGACAGGGGAGTGGAGTGAGCAGTTCTTC
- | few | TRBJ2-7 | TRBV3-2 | CASSQDKAQDSSYEQYF | TGTGCCAGCAGCCAAGATAAGGCTCAGGACTCCTCCTACGAGCAGTACTTC
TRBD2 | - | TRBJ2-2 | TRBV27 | CASSSGTSATGEPFF | TGTGCCAGCAGTTCCGGGACTAGTGCTACCGGGGAGCCGTTTTTT
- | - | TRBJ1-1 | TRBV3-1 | CASSQEIWGGLNTEAFF | TGTGCCAGCAGCCAAGAAATTTGGGGGGGGCTGAACACTGAAGCTTTCTTT
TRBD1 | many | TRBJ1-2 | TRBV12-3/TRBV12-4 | CASLSGRGLGYTF | TGTGCCAGTCTGTCCGGGAGGGGGCTTGGCTACACCTTC
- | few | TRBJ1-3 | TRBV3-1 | CASKGTGNTIYF | TGTGCCAGCAAGGGAACTGGAAACACCATATATTTT
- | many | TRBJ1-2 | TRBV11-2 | CASSLREGINYGYTF | TGTGCCAGCAGCTTAAGAGAGGGCATTAACTATGGCTACACCTTC
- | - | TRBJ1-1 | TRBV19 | CASRKLGNTEAFF | TGTGCCAGTAGGAAGTTGGGGAACACTGAAGCTTTCTTT
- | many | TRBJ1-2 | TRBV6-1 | CASSPERGLDGYTF | TGTGCCAGCAGTCCTGAGAGGGGGTTAGATGGCTACACCTTC
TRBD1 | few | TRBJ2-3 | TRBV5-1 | CASSFRDRSTDTQYF | TGCGCCAGCAGCTTCCGGGACAGGAGCACAGATACGCAGTATTTT
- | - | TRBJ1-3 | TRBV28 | CASSFEGHSGNTIYF | TGTGCCAGCAGTTTTGAGGGACACTCTGGAAACACCATATATTTT
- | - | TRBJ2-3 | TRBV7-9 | CASSADRDTRRDTQYF | TGTGCCAGCAGCGCTGACCGGGACACCCGGCGTGATACGCAGTATTTT
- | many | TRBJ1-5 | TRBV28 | CASSLSGTRNNQPQHF | TGTGCCAGCAGTTTATCAGGGACAAGGAACAATCAGCCCCAGCATTTT
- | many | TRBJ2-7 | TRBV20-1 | CSAATSELVYEQYF | TGCAGTGCAGCGACTTCCGAATTGGTCTACGAGCAGTACTTC
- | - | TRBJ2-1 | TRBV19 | CASSRRGSGAYNEQFF | TGTGCCAGTAGTAGGAGGGGGTCAGGAGCCTACAATGAGCAGTTCTTC
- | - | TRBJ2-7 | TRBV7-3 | CASRPQGSNEQYF | TGTGCCAGCCGCCCGCAGGGTAGCAACGAGCAGTACTTC
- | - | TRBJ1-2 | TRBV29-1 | CSVAYKLRENYGYTF | TGCAGCGTTGCTTATAAACTCAGGGAAAACTATGGCTACACCTTC
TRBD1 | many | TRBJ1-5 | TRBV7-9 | CASSLGQANQPQHF | TGTGCCAGCAGCCTGGGACAGGCCAATCAGCCCCAGCATTTT
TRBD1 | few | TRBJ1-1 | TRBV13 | CASSLGGTALNTEAFF | TGTGCCAGCAGCTTGGGGGGGACAGCCCTGAACACTGAAGCTTTCTTT